The 32 T cell receptor beta chains below all came from one sample that was sequenced in a study of blood T cells in healthy people across ages. For the second PCR, which ran for about 6 to 11 cycles, a sample-barcoded 5' primer and a J-beta primer mix were used. TCRdb re-derived calls from the 5' RACE reads in MiXCR, one entry per CDR3 protein. The data contain over 1,500,000 distinct CDR3 sequences, roughly 49% of them singletons. The sample taken for sequencing was blood. All receptors derive from a woman aged 40 to 50 in good health.

This chain joins TRBV29-1 and TRBJ2-7; D call uncertain. Trimming removed 5 bases at V and 6 bases at J, with 17 bases between. The CDR3 loop spans 13 amino acids. Germline V CDR1 and CDR2: SQVTM, ANQGSEA. CDR3 bases: TGCAGCGTTTACGAACTCGGTCCATTCGAGCAGTACTTC. This gives the protein CSVYELGPFEQYF.

This clonotype has only one observation. The rearrangement uses TRBV7-2 and TRBJ2-3; D gene ambiguous. Germline V lookup: CDR1 SGHTA, CDR2 FQGNSA. This CDR3 is 16 amino acids long. Trimming took 3 bases from V and 0 from J, leaving 13 bases between them. In DNA, the CDR3 is TGTGCCAGCAGCTTGATCGGACCTTCTAGCACAGATACGCAGTATTTT. Its translation: CASSLIGPSSTDTQYF.

V gene TRBV3-1 combines with J gene TRBJ2-3; D is undetermined. The CDR3 consists of 18 residues. Germline V lookup: CDR1 LGHDT, CDR2 YNNKEL (reference sequence). V was shortened by 0 bases and J by 2 bases, with 18 bases between the two germline ends. This chain's CDR3 is CASSQDRARPTYTDTQYF. The CDR3 DNA sequence: TGTGCCAGCAGCCAAGATCGGGCGCGGCCGACTTACACAGATACGCAGTATTTT.

This sequence joins TRBV4-3 and TRBJ2-7; possibly TRBD1 for D (6 bases). The CDR3 has 15 amino acids. Looked up from germline, CDR1 is LGHNA and CDR2 is YSLEER. Deletions cut 1 base from V and 2 bases from J, with 12 bases between. The CDR3: CASSQGRGLTYEQYF. The CDR3 DNA reads as TGCGCCAGCAGCCAAGGCAGGGGTCTAACCTACGAGCAGTACTTC.

The rearrangement joins TRBV18 to TRBJ2-5; D is undetermined. The length of the CDR3 is 15 residues. CDR1 and CDR2 (germline): KGHSH, LQKENI. V was trimmed by 5 bases and J by 2 bases, leaving 15 bases between them. CDR3 residues: CASSSFMDQQETQYF. In DNA form, the CDR3 reads TGTGCCAGCTCATCATTTATGGACCAGCAAGAGACCCAGTACTTC.

The chain has TRBV3-1 and TRBJ2-1; 7 nucleotides agree with TRBD1. Losses at the gene ends were 0 bases for V and 3 bases for J; bases not matched to a gene: 5. The CDR3 is 16 residues long. Germline CDR1 LGHDT, CDR2 YNNKEL (reference sequence). The CDR3 DNA follows: TGTGCCAGCAGCCAAGATCTCAGGGGGATCTACAATGAGCAGTTCTTC. It translates to CASSQDLRGIYNEQFF.

V usage is TRBV29-1 and J usage is TRBJ2-5; tentative D call: TRBD2 (6 bases). The CDR3 covers 14 residues. The V end was cut by 7 bases, the J end by 1 base, with 16 bases between. In germline, CDR1 is SQVTM, CDR2 ANQGSEA. CDR3 sequence reads: CSGAGSSSQETQYF. DNA of the CDR3: TGCAGCGGGGCGGGGTCGAGCTCCCAAGAGACCCAGTACTTC. Full variable domain (rest looked up from reference TRBV29-1 and TRBJ2-5): SAVISQKPSRDICQRGTSLTIQCQVDSQVTMMFWYRQQPGQSLTLIATANQGSEATYESGFVIDKFPISRPNLTFSTLTVSNMSPEDSSIYLCSGAGSSSQETQYFGPGTRLLVL.

This clonotype was seen a handful of times. This chain connects TRBV4-3 to TRBJ1-2, with TRBD1 identical over 7 bases. The CDR3 totals 13 residues. Germline lookup yields CDR1 LGHNA and CDR2 YSLEER. V shed 4 bases, J shed 5 bases, and the junction held 4 bases outside the gene matches. CDR3 coding DNA: TGCGCCAGCAGCCGCCAACAGGGGTATGGCTACACCTTC. Protein sequence: CASSRQQGYGYTF.

The chain combines TRBV12-3 or TRBV12-4 with TRBJ1-1; the D gene is possibly TRBD1 (6 bases). V was trimmed by 5 bases and J by 4 bases, leaving 14 bases between them. The CDR3 is made up of 14 amino acids. CDR3 loop: CASSTRGGGTEAFF. CDR3 in DNA: TGTGCCAGCAGTACCAGGGGAGGTGGCACTGAAGCTTTCTTT.

As to this clonotype: Germline is not matched at one junction end, which may reflect a read error. J is TRBJ2-6 and V is TRBV6-1, with 9 bases identical to TRBD1. This CDR3 is 17 amino acids long. Germline CDR1 reads MNHNS; CDR2 reads SASEGT. The DNA for the CDR3 is TGTGCCATCAGTCCGACCGGGGACAGGGTTGGGGCCAACGTCCTGACTTTC. Translating it yields CAISPTGDRVGANVLTF.

This chain connects TRBV20-1 to TRBJ2-1; 13 positions agree with TRBD2. Looked up from germline, CDR1 is DFQATT and CDR2 is SNEGSKA (reference sequence). The CDR3 extends over 12 amino acids. With V trimmed by 7 bases and J by 9 bases, 3 bases remained unmatched. The CDR3 loop reads CSGTSGGTEQFF. CDR3 nucleotides: TGCAGTGGGACTAGCGGGGGTACTGAGCAGTTCTTC.

The table lists this clonotype with a few counts. This rearrangement joins TRBV7-9 to TRBJ2-4; weak D call: TRBD2 (6 bases). The germline V gene has CDR1 SEHNR and CDR2 FQNEAQ (reference sequence). The CDR3 contains 14 residues. V shed 1 base and J shed 7 bases, with 11 bases lying between them. The DNA for the CDR3 is TGTGCCAGCAGCTTAGGACTAGAAACGAACATTCAGTACTTC. Translating it yields CASSLGLETNIQYF.

This clonotype occurred a few times. The chain couples TRBV12-3 or TRBV12-4 to TRBJ2-7, with 9 bases that match TRBD1. The junction had 5 bases not matched to a gene; V was cut back by 5 bases and J by 3 bases. This CDR3 spans 14 amino acids. This CDR3 is CASSAGTGHYEQYF. The CDR3 bases are TGTGCCAGCAGTGCCGGGACAGGGCACTACGAGCAGTACTTC.

This clonotype was seen more than once but under ten times. The rearrangement links TRBV4-3 to TRBJ2-5; D possibly corresponds to TRBD2 (7 bases). Looked up from germline, CDR1 is LGHNA and CDR2 is YSLEER. V lost 2 bases, J lost 5 bases, and 15 bases lay in between. This CDR3 comprises 15 residues. The DNA for the CDR3 is TGCGCCAGCAGCCAACGGGCGGGGGCGGTGGAGACCCAGTACTTC. It specifies CASSQRAGAVETQYF.

The J gene is TRBJ2-7, the V gene TRBV5-6; maybe TRBD1 (6 bases). The CDR3 is 17 residues long. V dropped 3 bases and J dropped 7 bases, with 26 bases sitting between them. CDR1 and CDR2 from the germline V gene are SGHDT and YYEEEE. The CDR3 DNA sequence: TGTGCCAGCAGCTCCGAGGACCCGGGACAAAAAAGCGGTGAGCAGTACTTC. It encodes CASSSEDPGQKSGEQYF.

Written as DNA, the CDR3 is TGCAGTGCGTCTCACCGGGACAGGGTGGCAGATACGCAGTATTTT. Its translation is CSASHRDRVADTQYF. The chain joins TRBV20-1 to TRBJ2-3, with 9 bases identical to TRBD1. CDR3 length: 15 amino acids. Germline V lookup: CDR1 DFQATT, CDR2 SNEGSKA (reference sequence). Unmatched junction bases numbered 11, after V lost 6 bases and J lost 4 bases.

The table lists this clonotype with a few counts. The chain's CDR3 is CASIGQGEETQYF. The DNA for the CDR3 is TGTGCCAGCATTGGACAGGGGGAAGAGACCCAGTACTTC. The V gene is TRBV2, the J gene TRBJ2-5; 10 bases fit TRBD1. The J segment lost 3 bases and the V segment lost 7 bases, leaving 2 bases of the junction unmatched. The CDR3 spans 13 residues. From germline, CDR1 is SNHLY and CDR2 FYNNEI.

The rearrangement joins TRBV7-8 to TRBJ2-7; D unclear. The DNA end is more similar to TRBJ2-5, so the J call may be wrong. The CDR3 loop spans 15 amino acids. Germline V gene data show CDR1 as SGHVS and CDR2 as FQNEAQ. The CDR3 bases are TGTGCCAGCAGCCCCGACCCATTGAAACTCGCGACCCAGTACTTC. Translated, it gives CASSPDPLKLATQYF.

The DNA of the CDR3 is TGCGCCAGCAGTGAGTCAAGGACTAGCGGAAATTACGAGCAGTACTTC. Protein product: CASSESRTSGNYEQYF. The genes are TRBV10-2 and TRBJ2-5; 10 bases line up with TRBD2. With the DNA end fitting TRBJ2-7 better, the J assignment may be wrong. CDR1 and CDR2 (germline): WSHSY, SAAADI. The CDR3 length is 16 residues.

This clonotype came up once. The chain recombines TRBV28 with TRBJ1-2; 9 nucleotides line up with TRBD1. Germline CDR1 MDHEN, CDR2 SYDVKM. This CDR3 spans 14 amino acids. V dropped 5 bases and J dropped 6; count of bases not matched to a gene: 7. The chain's CDR3 is CASSKVGQGHGYTF. The CDR3 DNA follows: TGTGCCAGCAGTAAAGTCGGACAGGGGCATGGCTACACCTTC.

The V call is TRBV20-1, the J call TRBJ2-5; D remains ambiguous. Germline V CDR1 and CDR2: DFQATT, SNEGSKA (reference sequence). V was trimmed by 4 bases and J by 11 bases, leaving 8 bases between them. This CDR3 is built from 9 residues. The CDR3 loop is CSAIHEQYF. The CDR3 coding sequence is TGCAGTGCTATACATGAGCAGTACTTC.

This chain joins TRBV6-2 or TRBV6-3 and TRBJ1-2; D gene ambiguous. The V gene's germline CDR1 is MNHEY and CDR2 SVGEGT. The CDR3 extends over 13 amino acids. The V and J ends lost 6 bases and 4 bases respectively, with 12 bases between them. The CDR3 region has the DNA TGTGCCAGCAGCATATCAGAAACCTATGGCTACACCTTC. This gives the protein CASSISETYGYTF.

This clonotype was seen a handful of times. CDR3 sequence: CATSRGGQGVETQYF. The CDR3, as DNA: TGTGCCACCAGCAGAGGGGGCCAGGGGGTTGAGACCCAGTACTTC. The gene calls are TRBV15 and TRBJ2-5; 7 bases line up with TRBD1. This CDR3 is 15 amino acids long. The germline V gene encodes CDR1 LNHNV and CDR2 YYDKDF (reference sequence). V shed 1 base, J shed 5 bases, and the junction held 7 bases outside the gene matches.

The rearrangement uses TRBV28 and TRBJ1-2; TRBD1 aligns across 9 bases. V shed 9 bases and J 8 bases; nucleotides not matched to a gene: 10. This CDR3 is built from 13 residues. Germline V lookup: CDR1 MDHEN, CDR2 SYDVKM. This CDR3 reads CASETGGGGGYTF. The CDR3 DNA reads as TGTGCCAGTGAAACAGGGGGCGGAGGGGGCTACACCTTC.

Only a few counts were recorded for this clonotype. The J gene is TRBJ1-6, the V gene TRBV7-9, with a tentative D call TRBD1 (5 bases). Trimming took 5 bases from V and 8 from J, leaving 19 bases between them. Germline CDR1 SEHNR, CDR2 FQNEAQ (reference sequence). CDR3 length: 16 amino acids. CDR3 protein: CASSPLVGVIDSPLHF. The DNA of the CDR3 is TGTGCCAGCAGCCCCTTGGTGGGGGTGATAGATTCACCCCTCCACTTT.

V gene TRBV28 combines with J gene TRBJ2-1; D uncertain. From germline, CDR1 is MDHEN and CDR2 SYDVKM. V gave up 3 bases and J gave up 4 bases, with 10 bases separating them. The CDR3 length is 14 residues. For the CDR3, the DNA is TGTGCCAGCAGTTTTGTTGGGCAGTACAATGAGCAGTTCTTC. Translation: CASSFVGQYNEQFF.

V gene TRBV28 combines with J gene TRBJ1-4; D is possibly TRBD1 (5 bases). This CDR3 is 11 amino acids long. Trimming stripped 7 bases from V and 12 bases from J, with 12 bases between. Germline CDR1 reads MDHEN; CDR2 reads SYDVKM. DNA for the CDR3: TGTGCCAGCACCCAGGGAGGGGAACTGTTTTTT. Its translation is CASTQGGELFF.

In this sample, this clonotype turned up once. The V and J genes are TRBV6-5 and TRBJ1-2; D is uncertain. V was pared by 4 bases and J by 6 bases, with 21 bases between. This CDR3 contains 16 residues. Germline V CDR1 and CDR2: MNHEY, SVGAGI. The chain's CDR3 is CASSSPPGVQEHGYTF. The DNA of the CDR3 is TGTGCCAGCAGTTCCCCCCCGGGAGTTCAGGAACATGGCTACACCTTC.

This clonotype was found a few times. V usage is TRBV6-5 and J usage is TRBJ2-4; the match to TRBD1 covers 7 bases. This CDR3 spans 15 amino acids. Germline CDR1 is MNHEY and CDR2 is SVGAGI. The junction had 6 bases not matched to a gene; V was cut back by 6 bases and J by 1 base. The CDR3 DNA is TGTGCCAGCAGCTCCGACAGGGCGGCCAAAAACATTCAGTACTTC. Protein sequence: CASSSDRAAKNIQYF.

The V call is TRBV20-1, the J call TRBJ1-2; 9 bases agree with TRBD1. The V gene end was trimmed by 5 bases and the J gene end by 1 base; junction bases not matched to a gene: 8. This CDR3 is built from 15 residues. The germline gives CDR1 DFQATT, CDR2 SNEGSKA (reference sequence). CDR3 residues: CSARPKTGGNYGYTF. CDR3 nucleotides: TGCAGTGCTCGCCCCAAGACAGGGGGTAACTATGGCTACACCTTC.

This clonotype was seen more than once but under ten times. The chain couples TRBV20-1 to TRBJ2-7, with D possibly being TRBD2 (5 bases). The CDR3 extends over 14 amino acids. Trimming took 6 bases from V and 2 from J, leaving 17 bases between them. CDR1 and CDR2 (germline): DFQATT, SNEGSKA (reference sequence). CDR3 DNA: TGCAGTGCCGTACGGGATCATGGGACCTACGAGCAGTACTTC. Amino acids: CSAVRDHGTYEQYF.

The chain recombines TRBV11-2 with TRBJ2-1, with D possibly being TRBD1 (7 bases). In germline, CDR1 is SGHAT, CDR2 FQNNGV. The CDR3 is 13 residues long. Trimming shortened V by 5 bases and J by 9 bases, and 14 bases separated the two germline ends. CDR3 bases: TGTGCCAGCAGCACCCGACAGGGAGGTGAGCAGTTCTTC. Translated: CASSTRQGGEQFF.